One and the same sample provided the 8 T cell receptor beta chains below, sequenced in a study of control samples from healthy donors and cancer patients. The method was immunoSEQ multiplex PCR; TCRdb's version includes in-frame clones alone and lacks a portion of them. The table includes 120,000 or so clones, less than 95% detected once. Specimen: blood. These receptors were collected from a man between 18 and 35 years old in good health.

The gene calls are TRBV20-1 and TRBJ2-3; the match to TRBD2 covers 15 bases. Losses at the gene ends were 3 bases for V and 6 bases for J; bases not matched to a gene: 7. Germline V CDR1 and CDR2: DFQATT, SNEGSKA (reference sequence). There are 16 residues in the CDR3. CDR3 loop: CSASQGLAGGQDTQYF. CDR3 sequence (DNA): TGCAGTGCTAGTCAGGGACTAGCGGGGGGTCAGGATACGCAGTATTTT.

In this sample, this clone turned up once. The chain joins TRBV18 to TRBJ2-1; TRBD1 matches at 11 bases. Germline V gene data show CDR1 as KGHSH and CDR2 as LQKENI. The CDR3 is made up of 15 amino acids. V trimming: 3 bases; J trimming: 3 bases; junction bases outside the gene matches: 1. CDR3 DNA sequence: TGTGCCAGCTCACCGGGGACAGGGGGCTACAATGAGCAGTTCTTC. It is translated as CASSPGTGGYNEQFF.

V usage is TRBV4-1 and J usage is TRBJ2-2, with D perhaps TRBD1 (6 bases). V lost 0 bases to trimming and J lost 1 base, with 15 bases between them. Germline loops: CDR1 MGHRA, CDR2 YSYEKL. CDR3 length equals 18 residues. The CDR3 DNA reads as TGCGCCAGCAGCCAAGATCCGAGGGGGAACCTGAACACCGGGGAGCTGTTTTTT. As protein: CASSQDPRGNLNTGELFF.

V is TRBV10-3 and J is TRBJ1-1, with D uncertain. V was pared by 2 bases and J by 2 bases, with 0 bases between. The CDR3 covers 11 residues. Per the germline V gene, CDR1 is ENHRY and CDR2 is SYGVKD. The CDR3 DNA sequence: TGTGCCATCAGTGAGAACACTGAAGCTTTCTTT. Protein: CAISENTEAFF.

The J gene is TRBJ1-6, the V gene TRBV6-4, with 7 bases matching TRBD1. This CDR3 has 15 amino acids. J was trimmed by 5 bases and V by 4 bases; bases with no gene match: 5. From germline, CDR1 is MRHNA and CDR2 SNTAGT. The CDR3 here is CASSAGQADNSPLHF. The CDR3 nucleotides are TGTGCCAGCAGTGCCGGACAGGCAGATAATTCACCCCTCCACTTT.

This clone occurred once. V is TRBV19 and J is TRBJ2-3; weak D call: TRBD2 (7 bases). The CDR3 runs to 16 residues. Trimming left V 7 bases short and J 6 bases short, with 23 bases between. Per the germline V gene, CDR1 is LNHDA and CDR2 is SQIVND (reference sequence). CDR3 DNA sequence: TGTGCCAGTACCCTTTGGGGGGGCTTAGGATTGGATACGCAGTATTTT. Amino acid sequence: CASTLWGGLGLDTQYF. The full variable domain, with the rest looked up from reference TRBV19 and TRBJ2-3, is DGGITQSPKYLFRKEGQNVTLSCEQNLNHDAMYWYRQDPGQGLRLIYYSQIVNDFQKGDIAEGYSVSREKKESFPLTVTSAQKNPTAFYLCASTLWGGLGLDTQYFGPGTRLTVL.

The V gene is TRBV5-4, the J gene TRBJ2-7; 8 bases match TRBD1. Per germline, CDR1 SGHNT and CDR2 YYREEE (reference sequence). CDR3 length: 11 residues. V shed 4 bases and J 6 bases; nucleotides not matched to a gene: 0. The CDR3 loop reads CASSTGGEQYF. The DNA for the CDR3 is TGTGCCAGCAGCACAGGGGGCGAGCAGTACTTC.

V and J are TRBV29-1 and TRBJ1-2, with D uncertain. The CDR3 runs 14 residues. Germline V CDR1 and CDR2: SQVTM, ANQGSEA. V was cut by 7 bases and J by 1 base, with 16 bases left in between. CDR3 amino acids: CSARSAVLNYGYTF. The CDR3 DNA is TGCAGCGCCCGCTCGGCCGTCCTTAACTATGGCTACACCTTC.